This TCR beta chain was sequenced in a study of blood T cells in healthy people across ages. A second 7 to 11 cycle PCR used barcoded and J-beta primers. Each cDNA molecule received a tag from a template-switch adaptor that had 12 random nucleotides. CDR3-containing paired-end reads numbering at least 3 million came from each sample. One entry per CDR3 protein results from TCRdb running MiXCR on the 5' RACE reads. This table holds approximately 800,000 distinct CDR3 sequences, approximately 60% found once. V was pared by 4 bases and J by 8 bases, with 11 bases of the junction left unmatched. This CDR3 spans 15 amino acids. Germline lookup yields CDR1 SGHRS and CDR2 YFSETQ. Study-wide results and caveats: Age showed a roughly linear inverse relationship with TCR beta diversity per million T cells.

Comments on this clonotype: Its antigen is as yet unknown.

This sequence was found in a man aged 40-50 years in good health. This sequence joins TRBV5-1 and TRBJ1-2; 10 positions agree with TRBD1. The sequencing sample was made of blood. For the CDR3, the DNA is TGCGCCAGCAGCCGGGACAGGGGAAATGTCTGGGGCTACACCTTC. It codes for CASSRDRGNVWGYTF.